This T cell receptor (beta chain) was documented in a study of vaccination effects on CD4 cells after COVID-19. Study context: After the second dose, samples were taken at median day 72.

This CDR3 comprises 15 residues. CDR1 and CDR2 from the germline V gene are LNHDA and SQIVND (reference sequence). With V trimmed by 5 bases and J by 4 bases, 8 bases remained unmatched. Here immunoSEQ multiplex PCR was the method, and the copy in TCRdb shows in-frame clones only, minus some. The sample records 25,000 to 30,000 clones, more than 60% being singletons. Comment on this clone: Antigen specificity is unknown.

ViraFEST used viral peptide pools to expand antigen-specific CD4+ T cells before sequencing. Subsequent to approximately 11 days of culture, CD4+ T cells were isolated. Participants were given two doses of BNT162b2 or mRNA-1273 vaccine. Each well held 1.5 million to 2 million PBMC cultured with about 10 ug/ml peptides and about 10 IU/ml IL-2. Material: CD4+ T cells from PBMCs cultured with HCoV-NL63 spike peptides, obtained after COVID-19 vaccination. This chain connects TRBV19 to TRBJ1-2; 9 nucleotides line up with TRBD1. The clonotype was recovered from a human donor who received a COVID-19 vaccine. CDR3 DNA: TGTGCCAGTAGTTCACCGGGACAGGGTACCTATGGCTACACCTTC. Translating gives CASSSPGQGTYGYTF.